The entry below describes one TCR beta chain. No antigen is known for it. The sample comes from a study of cytomegalovirus exposure and HLA in healthy donors. The study, taken as a whole, reports: An analysis done earlier found most TCR beta V segments productive about 87% or about 30% of the time. Most TCR sequences were uncommon, yet certain public TCRs appeared in many donors. A further, later analysis showed that HLA-associated TCR beta chains (compared with equally common others) were more clonally expanded.

At sampling all donors were nominally healthy, likely with unrecorded immune exposures. Vbeta (60) and Jbeta (13) primers were used in the PCR. Data came from immunoSEQ multiplex PCR; TCRdb stores just in-frame clones and leaves some out. The repertoire consists of 200,000 to 300,000 clones, with about 80% occurring once and the leading ten covering 5% to 6.5%. In germline, CDR1 is LGHNA, CDR2 YNFKEQ. The J segment lost 6 bases and the V segment lost 2 bases, leaving 2 bases of the junction unmatched. This CDR3 is 13 amino acids long. The chain recombines TRBV4-2 with TRBJ1-2; 8 bases line up with TRBD1. The source material was PBMCs. The sequence came from a middle-aged woman in good health and CMV-seropositive. The CDR3 here is CASSQSTGDGYTF. DNA for the CDR3: TGTGCCAGCAGCCAATCGACAGGGGATGGCTACACCTTC.